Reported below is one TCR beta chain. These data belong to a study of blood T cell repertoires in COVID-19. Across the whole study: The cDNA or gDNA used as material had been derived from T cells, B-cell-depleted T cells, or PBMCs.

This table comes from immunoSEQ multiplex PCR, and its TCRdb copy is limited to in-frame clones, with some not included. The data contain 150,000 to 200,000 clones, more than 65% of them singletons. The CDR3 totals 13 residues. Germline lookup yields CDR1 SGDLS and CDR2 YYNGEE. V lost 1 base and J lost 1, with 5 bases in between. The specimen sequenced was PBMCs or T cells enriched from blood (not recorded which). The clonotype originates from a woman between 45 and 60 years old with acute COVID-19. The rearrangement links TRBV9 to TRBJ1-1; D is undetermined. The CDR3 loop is CASSVLRNTEAFF. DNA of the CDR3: TGTGCCAGCAGCGTACTGAGGAACACTGAAGCTTTCTTT.